The 29 T cell receptor beta chains reported below all come from one sample, sequenced in a study of breast tumors, draining lymph nodes, adjacent tissues. TCRdb processed the multiplex PCR reads anew with MiXCR; each CDR3 protein has one entry. The sample records approximately 230,000 distinct CDR3 sequences, under 40% being singletons. The lymph nodes were axillary draining lymph nodes from breast cancer patients. Sequenced input: axillary lymph node tissue. The receptors derive from a female donor with breast cancer. Some clones in this sample may be carry-over from other donors' samples.

This clonotype has a count of ten or more. V and J are TRBV4-2 and TRBJ2-7; 8 positions agree with TRBD1. V gave up 2 bases and J gave up 0 bases; unmatched junction bases: 3. Germline V gene data show CDR1 as LGHNA and CDR2 as YNFKEQ. The CDR3 sequence is 15 residues long. The CDR3 bases are TGTGCCAGCAGCCAATCCGACAGGGGCTCCTACGAGCAGTACTTC. Protein sequence: CASSQSDRGSYEQYF.

With regard to this clonotype: A much more abundant neighbour one base away suggests this may be a read error. The genes are TRBV6-2 or TRBV6-3 and TRBJ2-6; the D gene is possibly TRBD1 (6 bases). Per germline, CDR1 MNHEY and CDR2 SVGEGT. The CDR3 length is 17 residues. The CDR3, as DNA: TGTGCCAGCAGTCACTCAAGGTCAGGGGCTGGGGCCAACGTCCTGACTTTC. This encodes CASSHSRSGAGANVLTF.

The chain uses TRBV28 and TRBJ2-3; D is undetermined. V was shortened by 6 bases and J by 0 bases, with 10 bases between the two germline ends. This CDR3 comprises 14 residues. CDR1 MDHEN and CDR2 SYDVKM come from the germline V gene. The CDR3 nucleotides read TGTGCCAGCAGATACAGCCGAAGCACAGATACGCAGTATTTT. As protein: CASRYSRSTDTQYF.

This clonotype was recorded many times. A read error may account for a junction end that differs from germline. The CDR3 region has the DNA TGTGCCAGCAGTCACCCCTTCCCACCCGGGACCACGGGACACTTC. Its protein product is CASSHPFPPGTTGHF. J is TRBJ2-7 and V is TRBV6-4; D tentatively fits TRBD1 or TRBD2 (5 bases each). Per germline, CDR1 MRHNA and CDR2 SNTAGT. CDR3 length equals 15 residues.

The J gene is TRBJ2-1, the V gene TRBV3-1; D may be TRBD2 (6 bases). Germline assignment: CDR1 LGHDT and CDR2 YNNKEL (reference sequence). Between the trimmed V and J ends, which lost 1 base and 4 bases, there was a span of 17 bases. The CDR3 consists of 17 residues. The CDR3 DNA is TGTGCCAGCAGCCAAGTTGCGATGAGCGGAGGGTACAATGAGCAGTTCTTC. Its protein is CASSQVAMSGGYNEQFF.

On this clonotype: A single base separates this from a much larger clone, so it may be a read error. The J gene is TRBJ1-6, the V gene TRBV6-5, with 8 bases matching TRBD1. Germline CDR1 is MNHEY and CDR2 is SVGAGI. CDR3 length: 19 residues. The DNA for the CDR3 is TGTGCCAGCACCCCCGTCCCTGGACAGGGAGGCGCCTATAATCCACCCCTCCACTTT. The encoded protein is CASTPVPGQGGAYNPPLHF.

This clonotype occurred many times. The CDR3 DNA is TGTGCCAGTAGTATAGAGGGGGGGCCCCAGCATTTT. Its protein product is CASSIEGGPQHF. The chain combines TRBV19 with TRBJ1-5; D is perhaps TRBD1 (5 bases). V dropped 0 bases and J dropped 9 bases, with 6 bases sitting between them. Germline V CDR1 and CDR2: LNHDA, SQIVND (reference sequence). This CDR3 has 12 amino acids.

CDR3 bases: TGTGCCAGCAGTATAAAGGGGAGAAATTCACCCCTCCACTTT. The encoded protein is CASSIKGRNSPLHF. The chain is built from TRBV2 and TRBJ1-6; a possible D gene is TRBD1 (5 bases). Germline assignment: CDR1 SNHLY and CDR2 FYNNEI. The CDR3 has 14 residues. The ends were cut back, 5 bases at V and 7 bases at J, with 12 bases in the middle.

The sample holds a few counts of this clonotype. The V gene is TRBV18, the J gene TRBJ1-4; 10 bases are shared with TRBD1. The trim removed 3 bases at V and 0 bases at J, leaving 4 bases unmatched. Per germline, CDR1 KGHSH and CDR2 LQKENI. The CDR3 loop spans 17 amino acids. CDR3 in amino acids: CASSPYGQGATNEKLFF. DNA for the CDR3: TGTGCCAGCTCACCCTACGGACAGGGGGCAACTAATGAAAAACTGTTTTTT.

This clonotype has only one observation. The V and J genes are TRBV28 and TRBJ1-2; the D gene is possibly TRBD1 (6 bases). The CDR3 loop spans 14 amino acids. Per germline, CDR1 MDHEN and CDR2 SYDVKM. The V and J ends lost 0 bases and 6 bases respectively, with 11 bases between them. The CDR3 reads CASSLWGAGDGYTF. The CDR3 DNA is TGTGCCAGCAGTTTATGGGGGGCCGGGGATGGCTACACCTTC.

This clonotype was recorded once. Compared with germline, one end of the junction differs, possibly owing to a read error. This rearrangement joins TRBV7-3 to TRBJ2-1, with D possibly being TRBD2 (6 bases). This CDR3 is built from 12 residues. Germline values: CDR1 SGHTA, CDR2 FQGTGA. The CDR3 loop reads CASSLGGNEQLF. CDR3 nucleotide sequence: TGTGCCAGCAGCTTAGGAGGGAATGAGCAGCTCTTC.

This clonotype was picked up many times. J is TRBJ2-1 and V is TRBV7-3, with 11 bases aligning to TRBD2. With V trimmed by 2 bases and J by 2 bases, 2 bases remained unmatched. CDR1 is SGHTA, CDR2 FQGTGA, per germline. This CDR3 comprises 16 residues. CDR3 protein: CASSLVLAGAYNEQFF. The CDR3 nucleotides are TGTGCCAGCAGCTTAGTACTAGCGGGAGCCTACAATGAGCAGTTCTTC.

This clonotype was seen repeatedly, ten times or more. V usage is TRBV11-3 and J usage is TRBJ2-7; TRBD2 aligns across 15 bases. J was trimmed by 3 bases and V by 6 bases; bases with no gene match: 12. The CDR3 loop spans 18 amino acids. CDR1 and CDR2 (germline): SGHNT, YENEEA. The CDR3 nucleotides are TGTGCCAGCAGTTCTGGACTAGCGGGAGGGCCCGGGATCTACGAGCAGTACTTC. Protein: CASSSGLAGGPGIYEQYF.

The chain joins TRBV5-1 to TRBJ1-4; no definite D call. Germline CDR1 and CDR2: SGHRS and YFSETQ. This CDR3 spans 15 amino acids. The germline V and J ends were trimmed by 0 bases and 5 bases, with 11 bases remaining between them. The CDR3 bases are TGCGCCAGCAGCTTGGCGACGGGAGAGAATGAAAAACTGTTTTTT. Its protein product is CASSLATGENEKLFF. Full variable domain (remainder filled in from reference TRBV5-1 and TRBJ1-4): KAGVTQTPRYLIKTRGQQVTLSCSPISGHRSVSWYQQTPGQGLQFLFEYFSETQRNKGNFPGRFSGRQFSNSRSEMNVSTLELGDSALYLCASSLATGENEKLFFGSGTQLSVL.

In this sample, this clonotype turned up many times. The chain carries TRBV5-1 and TRBJ1-5, with D perhaps TRBD1 (6 bases). CDR3 length: 15 amino acids. The V and J ends lost 4 bases and 8 bases respectively, with 19 bases between them. The germline V gene encodes CDR1 SGHRS and CDR2 YFSETQ. The CDR3 is CASSDGTARGEPQHF. DNA for the CDR3: TGCGCCAGCAGCGACGGGACGGCCAGGGGAGAGCCCCAGCATTTT.

On this clonotype itself: This clone may be a read error of a much larger clone one base away. The chain recombines TRBV7-4 with TRBJ2-3; D might be TRBD1 (5 bases). The J call could be wrong; TRBJ1-5 is a better fit for the DNA end. CDR3 length equals 15 residues. Germline V gene sequence: CDR1 SGHVT, CDR2 SQSDAQ. CDR3 sequence (DNA): TGTGCCAGCAGCTTAGTACCCGGAGCGGGGGATACGCAGCATTTT. Protein sequence: CASSLVPGAGDTQHF.

The gene calls are TRBV11-2 and TRBJ1-3; weak D call: TRBD1 (5 bases). V gave up 3 bases and J gave up 3 bases, with 12 bases separating them. CDR1 is SGHAT and CDR2 is FQNNGV in the germline V gene. The CDR3 sequence is 15 residues long. CDR3 nucleotides: TGTGCCAGCAGCTTCTCCGGGACGAATGGAAACACCATATATTTT. Translated: CASSFSGTNGNTIYF.

V is TRBV7-9 and J is TRBJ1-4; 8 nucleotides line up with TRBD1. Germline values: CDR1 SEHNR, CDR2 FQNEAQ (reference sequence). The ends lost 6 bases at V and 6 bases at J; junction bases unmatched: 12. The CDR3 length is 16 residues. As DNA, the CDR3 is TGTGCCAGCAGGATGGACAAAGGACAGGGCTATGAAAAACTGTTTTTT. Protein sequence: CASRMDKGQGYEKLFF.

This clonotype came up many times. J is TRBJ2-3 and V is TRBV11-3, with TRBD2 matching 11 bases. With V trimmed by 1 base and J by 3 bases, 3 bases remained unmatched. This CDR3 region has 16 residues. CDR1 is SGHNT and CDR2 is YENEEA in the germline V gene. CDR3 sequence: CASSLGTSGGTDTQYF. The CDR3 DNA is TGTGCCAGCAGCTTAGGCACTAGCGGGGGAACAGATACGCAGTATTTT.

This chain connects TRBV7-2 to TRBJ1-6; D possibly corresponds to TRBD1 (5 bases). Per germline, CDR1 SGHTA and CDR2 FQGNSA. V lost 0 bases to trimming and J lost 7 bases, with 10 bases between them. This CDR3 is built from 15 residues. The CDR3 DNA reads TGTGCCAGCAGCTTAGCTAGGACAACAAATTCACCCCTCCACTTT. This translates into CASSLARTTNSPLHF.

To note about this clonotype: This may be a read error, as it is one base from a much larger clone. V and J are TRBV6-1 and TRBJ2-1; 7 bases are a match to TRBD2. Per germline, CDR1 MNHNS and CDR2 SASEGT. The CDR3 is 16 amino acids. V shed 4 bases and J 7 bases; nucleotides not matched to a gene: 13. The CDR3, as DNA: TGTGCCAGCAGTGTGGCGGTAACGGGAGGTTGGAATGAGCAGTTCTTC. Amino acids: CASSVAVTGGWNEQFF.

This clonotype was found once. The CDR3 nucleotides are TGTGCCAGCAGCTTGGGAGGGATCCAAAACATTCAGTACTTC. As protein: CASSLGGIQNIQYF. V gene TRBV5-4 combines with J gene TRBJ2-4; TRBD2 might be the D (5 bases). There are 14 residues in the CDR3. V lost 0 bases, J lost 5 bases, and 9 bases lay in between. Germline V gene sequence: CDR1 SGHNT, CDR2 YYREEE (reference sequence).

This clonotype came up many times. V and J are TRBV2 and TRBJ2-7, with D perhaps being TRBD1 or TRBD2 (6 bases each). V lost 6 bases and J lost 7, with 16 bases in between. Per germline, CDR1 SNHLY and CDR2 FYNNEI. This CDR3 comprises 13 residues. The CDR3 DNA is TGTGCCAGCAGAGAGAACCAGGGGAGGGAGCAGTACTTC. This sequence encodes CASRENQGREQYF.

Only a few counts were recorded for this clonotype. This sequence joins TRBV5-4 and TRBJ2-5, with D maybe TRBD2 (6 bases). The V end was cut by 4 bases, the J end by 0 bases, with 13 bases between. Germline V lookup: CDR1 SGHNT, CDR2 YYREEE (reference sequence). The CDR3 has 15 amino acids. The CDR3 spells CASSDKRTNQETQYF. The CDR3 nucleotides read TGTGCCAGCAGCGATAAACGGACTAACCAAGAGACCCAGTACTTC.

The chain links TRBV11-2 to TRBJ2-1; D is unclear. The germline V gene has CDR1 SGHAT and CDR2 FQNNGV. V lost 0 bases to trimming and J lost 4 bases, with 4 bases between them. This CDR3 region has 13 residues. CDR3 loop: CASSLDQYNEQFF. The CDR3 DNA sequence: TGTGCCAGCAGCTTAGATCAGTACAATGAGCAGTTCTTC.

Regarding this clonotype: This likely comes from a read error, as the CDR3 has no conserved phenylalanine or tryptophan at its end. The chain employs TRBV4-2 and TRBJ1-1; D unclear. Germline CDR1 LGHNA, CDR2 YNFKEQ. This CDR3 contains 13 residues. Trimming removed 0 bases from V and 1 base from J, with 3 bases in between. In DNA form, the CDR3 reads TGTGCCAGCAGCCAAGAACGGAACACTGAAGCTTTCGTT. It translates to CASSQERNTEAFV.

The genes are TRBV12-5 and TRBJ2-2; D remains ambiguous. Germline CDR1 and CDR2: LGHNT and FRNRAP. V lost 4 bases, J lost 1 base, and 19 bases lay in between. The CDR3 length is 18 residues. The CDR3 nucleotides read TGTGCTAGTGGTTCGCTCCGGTTCGTGGGGAAGAACACCGGGGAGCTGTTTTTT. Translated: CASGSLRFVGKNTGELFF.

This clonotype has a count of ten or more. The chain combines TRBV7-9 with TRBJ2-5, with 7 bases aligning to TRBD2. The V gene's germline CDR1 is SEHNR and CDR2 FQNEAQ (reference sequence). Trimming took 5 bases from V and 2 from J; bases not matched to a gene: 14. CDR3 size: 17 residues. CDR3 loop: CASSPLAFAYGQETQYF. The CDR3 DNA follows: TGTGCCAGCAGCCCACTAGCGTTCGCATACGGACAAGAGACCCAGTACTTC.

This clonotype was recorded many times. This sequence joins TRBV7-2 and TRBJ1-4, with D hard to call. Germline loops: CDR1 SGHTA, CDR2 FQGNSA. The CDR3 totals 15 residues. V lost 5 bases, J lost 8 bases, and 18 bases lay in between. The CDR3 region has the DNA TGTGCCAGCAGCCCCTCCCGGGGAGAAGGGGAAAAACTGTTTTTT. It is translated as CASSPSRGEGEKLFF. The entire variable domain, with the rest obtained from reference TRBV7-2 and TRBJ1-4, is as follows: GAGVSQSPSNKVTEKGKDVELRCDPISGHTALYWYRQSLGQGLEFLIYFQGNSAPDKSGLPSDRFSAERTGGSVSTLTIQRTQQEDSAVYLCASSPSRGEGEKLFFGSGTQLSVL.